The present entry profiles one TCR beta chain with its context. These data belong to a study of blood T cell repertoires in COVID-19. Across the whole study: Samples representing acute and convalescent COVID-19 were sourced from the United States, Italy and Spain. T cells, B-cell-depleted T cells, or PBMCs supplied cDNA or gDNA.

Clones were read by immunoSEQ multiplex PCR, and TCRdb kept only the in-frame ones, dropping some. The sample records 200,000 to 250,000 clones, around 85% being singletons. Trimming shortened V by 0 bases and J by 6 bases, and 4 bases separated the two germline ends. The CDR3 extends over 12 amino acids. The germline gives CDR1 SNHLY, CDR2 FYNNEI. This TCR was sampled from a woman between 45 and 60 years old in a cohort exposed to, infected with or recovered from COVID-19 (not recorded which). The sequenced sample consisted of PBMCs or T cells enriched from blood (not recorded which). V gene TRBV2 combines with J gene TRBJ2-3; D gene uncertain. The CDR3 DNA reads TGTGCCAGCAGTGAAGCGCGGGATACGCAGTATTTT. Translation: CASSEARDTQYF.